This T cell receptor (beta chain) was observed in a study of vaccination and CD4 T cells after COVID-19. Study context: The authors used overlapping spike peptides from SARS-CoV-2, HCoV-NL63, HCoV-OC43 and HCoV-229E to stimulate cells.

With respect to this clonotype: Its matching antigen is unknown.

V dropped 4 bases and J dropped 0 bases, with 7 bases sitting between them. From germline, CDR1 is MDHEN and CDR2 SYDVKM. The CDR3 totals 14 residues. The treatment here: roughly 10-day PBMC culture with coronavirus spike peptide pools or control peptides (ViraFEST assay). The Oncomine TCR Beta short-read assay was applied to DNA of cultured CD4+ T cells. Genomic DNA was isolated from CD4+ T cells that had been cultured. TCRdb processed the PCR reads anew with MiXCR; each CDR3 protein has one entry. The sample shows 17,000 or so distinct CDR3 sequences, around 46% of them seen only once. This chain links TRBV28 with TRBJ1-5, with D possibly TRBD1 on 5 matching bases. The sequenced sample was CD4+ T cells from blood, cultured in vitro, obtained before SARS-CoV-2 vaccination. The source is a human donor who had recovered from COVID-19. CDR3 sequence reads: CASSSGYSNQPQHF. Written as DNA, the CDR3 is TGTGCCAGCAGTTCAGGGTATAGCAATCAGCCCCAGCATTTT.